This entry describes one T cell receptor beta chain. This specimen belongs to a study of early T cells in non-severe SARS-CoV-2 infection. Individual cDNA molecules were tagged with unique molecular identifiers. MiXCR, applied by TCRdb to the 5' RACE reads, yields one record per CDR3 protein. Altogether 50,000 to 75,000 distinct CDR3 sequences are present, over 4.5% being singletons, with the ten largest covering 3% to 3.5%. The source was whole blood, collected at baseline. The receptor was isolated from an adult who was a healthcare worker with PCR-confirmed SARS-CoV-2 infection or an uninfected control (not recorded which).

In nucleotides, the CDR3 is TGCAGTGCTAGTGGGACCACAGCGGGCAATTCACCCCTCCACTTT. Its translation: CSASGTTAGNSPLHF. The chain employs TRBV20-1 and TRBJ1-6; perhaps TRBD1 as D (5 bases). Between the trimmed V and J ends, which lost 3 bases and 7 bases, there was a span of 16 bases. Germline lookup yields CDR1 DFQATT and CDR2 SNEGSKA (reference sequence). CDR3 length equals 15 residues.